This T cell receptor (beta chain) was sequenced during a study of glioma-infiltrating T cells after dendritic cell vaccination. About the study: Autologous tumor lysate was loaded overnight onto monocyte-derived dendritic cells grown about seven days with IL-4 and GM-CSF.

Clones were sequenced by immunoSEQ multiplex PCR, and TCRdb holds only the in-frame ones, with some missing. The sample records approximately 64,000 clones, 80% to 85% being singletons. All glioblastoma patients lacked an isocitrate dehydrogenase mutation. PBMC sampling occurred before vaccination, two weeks after the third dose, and at progression. CDR1 and CDR2 (germline): SGHRS, YFSETQ. After removal of 4 bases from V and 8 bases from J, the junction contained 5 bases not matched to a gene. This CDR3 has 13 residues. The chain links TRBV5-1 to TRBJ1-2, with 10 bases identical to TRBD1. The TCR was taken from a human donor with glioblastoma. Sequences were derived from blood, sampled before dendritic cell vaccination. The CDR3 region has the DNA TGCGCCAGCAGCGCTGGACAGGGGGGCGGCTACACCTTC. As protein: CASSAGQGGGYTF.